The clone carrying this TCR beta chain was detected only once. The data were taken from a study of blood T cell repertoires in COVID-19. CDR3 length: 15 residues. Germline lookup yields CDR1 LGHDT and CDR2 YNNKEL (reference sequence). V dropped 0 bases and J dropped 9; count of bases not matched to a gene: 1. Produced via immunoSEQ multiplex PCR; TCRdb's table is partial and in-frame only. The sample contains 150,000 to 200,000 clones, about 88% of which appear only once. The chain combines TRBV3-1 (or the pseudogene TRBV3-2) with TRBJ2-1, with 14 bases aligning to TRBD2. Material: peripheral blood. This clonotype originated in a woman aged 30 to 39 with active or convalescent COVID-19. In nucleotides, the CDR3 is TGTGCCAGCAGCCAAGAGGGACTAGCGGGGGTTGAGCAGTTCTTC. Protein: CASSQEGLAGVEQFF.